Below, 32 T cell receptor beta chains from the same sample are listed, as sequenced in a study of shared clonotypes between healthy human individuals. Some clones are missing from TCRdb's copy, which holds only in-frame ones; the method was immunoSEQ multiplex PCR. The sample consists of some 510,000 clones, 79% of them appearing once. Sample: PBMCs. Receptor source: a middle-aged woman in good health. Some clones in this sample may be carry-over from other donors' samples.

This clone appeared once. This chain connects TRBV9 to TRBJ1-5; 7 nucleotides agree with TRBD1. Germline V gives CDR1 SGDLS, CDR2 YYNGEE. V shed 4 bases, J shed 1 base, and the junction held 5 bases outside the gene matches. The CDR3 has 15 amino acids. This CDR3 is CASSPQGNSNQPQHF. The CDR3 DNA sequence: TGTGCCAGCAGCCCACAGGGGAACAGCAATCAGCCCCAGCATTTT.

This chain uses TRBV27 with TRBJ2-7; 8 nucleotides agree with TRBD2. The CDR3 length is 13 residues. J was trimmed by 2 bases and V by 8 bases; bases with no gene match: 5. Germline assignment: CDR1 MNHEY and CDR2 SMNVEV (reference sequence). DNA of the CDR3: TGTGCCAGCGGTAATAGCGGGACCTACGAGCAGTACTTC. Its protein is CASGNSGTYEQYF.

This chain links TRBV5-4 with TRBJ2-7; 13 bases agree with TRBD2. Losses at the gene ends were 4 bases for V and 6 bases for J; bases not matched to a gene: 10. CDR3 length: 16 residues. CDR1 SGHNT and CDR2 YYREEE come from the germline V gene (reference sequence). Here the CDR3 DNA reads TGTGCCAGCAGCCCCGGACTAGCGGGAGTAGAGGTCGAGCAGTACTTC. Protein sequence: CASSPGLAGVEVEQYF.

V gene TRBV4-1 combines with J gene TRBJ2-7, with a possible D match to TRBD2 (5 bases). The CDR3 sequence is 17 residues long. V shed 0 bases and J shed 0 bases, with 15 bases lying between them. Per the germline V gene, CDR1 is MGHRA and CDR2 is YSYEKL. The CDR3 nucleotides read TGCGCCAGCAGCCAAGAGCCGTTTCAGCGGAGCTCCTACGAGCAGTACTTC. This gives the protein CASSQEPFQRSSYEQYF.

CDR3: CASSSWGESSYEQYF. CDR3 bases: TGTGCCAGCAGCTCTTGGGGGGAGAGCTCCTACGAGCAGTACTTC. V gene TRBV7-6 combines with J gene TRBJ2-7, with D possibly TRBD2 on 6 matching bases. The CDR3 sequence is 15 residues long. Germline V lookup: CDR1 SGHVS, CDR2 FNYEAQ. Deletions cut 4 bases from V and 0 bases from J, with 13 bases between.

The CDR3 DNA is TGTGCCAGCAGCGTAGATATAGGAACGGAGACCCAGTACTTC. Translation gives CASSVDIGTETQYF. The chain employs TRBV9 and TRBJ2-5; D call uncertain. The germline V gene has CDR1 SGDLS and CDR2 YYNGEE. V lost 0 bases and J 5 bases, leaving 11 bases between the germline ends. The CDR3 has 14 amino acids.

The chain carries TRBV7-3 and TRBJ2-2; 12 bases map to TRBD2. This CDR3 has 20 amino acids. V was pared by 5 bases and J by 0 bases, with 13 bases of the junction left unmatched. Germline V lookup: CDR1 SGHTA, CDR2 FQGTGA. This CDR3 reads CASSRTGGLAGGPNTGELFF. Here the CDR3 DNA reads TGTGCCAGCAGCCGAACCGGAGGGCTAGCGGGAGGGCCGAACACCGGGGAGCTGTTTTTT.

Written as DNA, the CDR3 is TGTGCCAGCAGCGAGGGGCCCAACTACGAGCAGTACTTC. It translates to CASSEGPNYEQYF. This rearrangement joins TRBV7-2 to TRBJ2-7; perhaps D is TRBD1 or TRBD2 (5 bases each). The CDR3 loop spans 13 amino acids. Germline loops: CDR1 SGHTA, CDR2 FQGNSA. The V end lost 5 bases, the J end lost 3 bases, and 11 bases lay between the germline ends.

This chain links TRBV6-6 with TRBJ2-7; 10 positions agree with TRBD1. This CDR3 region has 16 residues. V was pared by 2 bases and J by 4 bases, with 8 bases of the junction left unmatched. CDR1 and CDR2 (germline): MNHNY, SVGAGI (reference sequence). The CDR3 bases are TGTGCCAGCAGTTACCCCCCTGGACAGGGGGGTTACGAGCAGTACTTC. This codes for CASSYPPGQGGYEQYF.

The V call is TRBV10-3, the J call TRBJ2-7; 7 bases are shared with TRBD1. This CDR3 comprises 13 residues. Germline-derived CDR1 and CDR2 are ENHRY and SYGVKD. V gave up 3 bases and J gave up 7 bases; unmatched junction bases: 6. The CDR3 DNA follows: TGTGCCATCAGTGACAACAGGGGCAGGGAGCAGTACTTC. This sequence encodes CAISDNRGREQYF.

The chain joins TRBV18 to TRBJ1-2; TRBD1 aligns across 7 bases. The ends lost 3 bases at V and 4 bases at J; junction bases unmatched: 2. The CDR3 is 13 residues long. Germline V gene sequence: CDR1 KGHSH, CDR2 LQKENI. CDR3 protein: CASSPTGLYGYTF. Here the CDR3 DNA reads TGTGCCAGCTCACCGACAGGGCTCTATGGCTACACCTTC.

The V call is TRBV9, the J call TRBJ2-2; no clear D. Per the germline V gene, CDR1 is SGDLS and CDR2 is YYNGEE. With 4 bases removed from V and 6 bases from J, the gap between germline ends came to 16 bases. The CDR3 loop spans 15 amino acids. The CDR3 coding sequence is TGTGCCAGCAGCCAAATAAGCGATGGTGCCGGGGAGCTGTTTTTT. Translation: CASSQISDGAGELFF.

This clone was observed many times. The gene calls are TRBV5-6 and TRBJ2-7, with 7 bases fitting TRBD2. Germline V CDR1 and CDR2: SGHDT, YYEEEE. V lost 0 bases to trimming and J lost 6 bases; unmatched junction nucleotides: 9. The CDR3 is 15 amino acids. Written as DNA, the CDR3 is TGTGCCAGCAGCTTGGCGGGCGGGAGTGGAGCCGAGCAGTACTTC. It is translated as CASSLAGGSGAEQYF.

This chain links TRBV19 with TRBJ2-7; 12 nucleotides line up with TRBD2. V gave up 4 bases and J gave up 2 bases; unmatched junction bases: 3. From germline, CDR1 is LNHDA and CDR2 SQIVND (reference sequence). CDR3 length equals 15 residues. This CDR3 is CASSKTSGSPYEQYF. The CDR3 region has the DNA TGTGCCAGTAGTAAGACTAGCGGGAGCCCCTACGAGCAGTACTTC.

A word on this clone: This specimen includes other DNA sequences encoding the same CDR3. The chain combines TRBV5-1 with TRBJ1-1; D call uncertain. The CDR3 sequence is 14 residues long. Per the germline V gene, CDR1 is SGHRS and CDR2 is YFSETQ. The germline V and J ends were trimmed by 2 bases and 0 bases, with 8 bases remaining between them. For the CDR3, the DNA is TGCGCCAGCAGCTTATCAGGCATGAACACTGAAGCTTTCTTT. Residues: CASSLSGMNTEAFF.

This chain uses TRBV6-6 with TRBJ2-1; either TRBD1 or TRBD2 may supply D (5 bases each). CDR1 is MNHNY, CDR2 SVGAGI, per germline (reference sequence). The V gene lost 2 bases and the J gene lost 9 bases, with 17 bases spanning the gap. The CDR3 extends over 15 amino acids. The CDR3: CASSYGTREGGEQFF. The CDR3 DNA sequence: TGTGCCAGCAGTTACGGGACCCGAGAGGGTGGTGAGCAGTTCTTC.

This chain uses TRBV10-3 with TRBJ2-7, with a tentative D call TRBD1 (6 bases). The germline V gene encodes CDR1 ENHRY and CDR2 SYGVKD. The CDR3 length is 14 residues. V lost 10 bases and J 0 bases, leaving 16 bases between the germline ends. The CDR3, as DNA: TGTGCCACCCCCCGGGACACCTCCTCCTACGAGCAGTACTTC. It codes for CATPRDTSSYEQYF.

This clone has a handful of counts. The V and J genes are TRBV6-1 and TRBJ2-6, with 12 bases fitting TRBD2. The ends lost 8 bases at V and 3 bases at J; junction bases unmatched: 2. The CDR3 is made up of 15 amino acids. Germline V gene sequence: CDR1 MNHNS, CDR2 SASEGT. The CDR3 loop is CASGLAGLGANVLTF. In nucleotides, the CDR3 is TGTGCCAGCGGACTAGCGGGACTTGGGGCCAACGTCCTGACTTTC.

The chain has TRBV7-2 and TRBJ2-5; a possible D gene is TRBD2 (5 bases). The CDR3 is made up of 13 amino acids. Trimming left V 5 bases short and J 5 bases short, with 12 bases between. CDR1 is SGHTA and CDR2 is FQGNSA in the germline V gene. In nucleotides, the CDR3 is TGTGCCAGCAGCCCCCTGTGGAGGGAGACCCAGTACTTC. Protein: CASSPLWRETQYF. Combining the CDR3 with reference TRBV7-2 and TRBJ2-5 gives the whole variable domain GAGVSQSPSNKVTEKGKDVELRCDPISGHTALYWYRQSLGQGLEFLIYFQGNSAPDKSGLPSDRFSAERTGGSVSTLTIQRTQQEDSAVYLCASSPLWRETQYFGPGTRLLVL.

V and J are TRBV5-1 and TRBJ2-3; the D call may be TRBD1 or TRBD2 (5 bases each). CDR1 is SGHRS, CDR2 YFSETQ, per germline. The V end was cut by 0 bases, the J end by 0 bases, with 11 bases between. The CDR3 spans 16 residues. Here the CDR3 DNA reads TGCGCCAGCAGCTTGGTGGGGGATACTAGCACAGATACGCAGTATTTT. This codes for CASSLVGDTSTDTQYF.

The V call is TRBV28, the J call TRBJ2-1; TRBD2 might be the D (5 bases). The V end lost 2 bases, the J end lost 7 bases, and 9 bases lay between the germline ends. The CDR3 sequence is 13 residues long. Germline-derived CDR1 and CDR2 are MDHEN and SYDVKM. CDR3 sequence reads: CASSLPSRNEQFF. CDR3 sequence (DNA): TGTGCCAGCAGTTTACCTAGCCGTAATGAGCAGTTCTTC.

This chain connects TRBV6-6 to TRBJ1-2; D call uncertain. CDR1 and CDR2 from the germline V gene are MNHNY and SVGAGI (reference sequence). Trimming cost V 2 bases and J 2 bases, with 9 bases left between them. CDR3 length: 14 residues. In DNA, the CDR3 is TGTGCCAGCAGTTACGGTCGCCGGAACTATGGCTACACCTTC. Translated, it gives CASSYGRRNYGYTF.

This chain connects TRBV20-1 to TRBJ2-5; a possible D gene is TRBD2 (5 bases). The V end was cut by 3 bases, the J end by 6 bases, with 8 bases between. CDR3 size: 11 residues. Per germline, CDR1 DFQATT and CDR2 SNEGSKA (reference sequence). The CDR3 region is CSASLAQTQYF. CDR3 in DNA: TGCAGTGCTAGCCTAGCACAGACCCAGTACTTC.

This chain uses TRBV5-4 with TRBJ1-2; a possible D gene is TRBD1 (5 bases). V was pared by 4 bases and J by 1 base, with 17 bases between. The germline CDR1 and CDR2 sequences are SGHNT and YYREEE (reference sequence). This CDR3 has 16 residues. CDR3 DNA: TGTGCCAGCAGCGCCAGTACCCAGGGCCTTAACTATGGCTACACCTTC. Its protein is CASSASTQGLNYGYTF.

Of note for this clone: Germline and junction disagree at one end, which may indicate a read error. The CDR3 reads CASSPGPRGNEQFF. The CDR3 DNA is TGTGCTAGCAGCCCTGGACCCCGTGGCAATGAGCAGTTCTTC. The rearrangement links TRBV7-7 to TRBJ2-1, with D unclear. CDR3 length: 14 amino acids. The V gene's germline CDR1 is SSHAT and CDR2 FNYEAQ (reference sequence). Variable domain in full (rest from reference TRBV7-7 and TRBJ2-1): GAGVSQSPRYKVTKRGQDVTLRCDPISSHATLYWYQQALGQGPEFLTYFNYEAQPDKSGLPSDRFSAERPEGSISTLTIQRTEQRDSAMYRCASSPGPRGNEQFFGPGTRLTVL.

In DNA form, the CDR3 reads TGTGCCAGCAGTTCCGGGACAGCCTCCTTCTACGAGCAGTACTTC. It encodes CASSSGTASFYEQYF. The chain joins TRBV28 to TRBJ2-7; TRBD1 aligns across 7 bases. Germline CDR1 is MDHEN and CDR2 is SYDVKM. The CDR3 spans 15 residues. J gave up 3 bases and V 4 bases, and 9 bases lay outside the gene matches.

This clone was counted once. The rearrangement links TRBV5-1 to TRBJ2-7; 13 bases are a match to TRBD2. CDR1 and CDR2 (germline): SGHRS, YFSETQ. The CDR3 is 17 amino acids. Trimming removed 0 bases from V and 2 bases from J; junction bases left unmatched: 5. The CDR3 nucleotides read TGCGCCAGCAGCTTGGGCGTGGGGACTAGCGGGGCCTACGAGCAGTACTTC. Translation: CASSLGVGTSGAYEQYF.

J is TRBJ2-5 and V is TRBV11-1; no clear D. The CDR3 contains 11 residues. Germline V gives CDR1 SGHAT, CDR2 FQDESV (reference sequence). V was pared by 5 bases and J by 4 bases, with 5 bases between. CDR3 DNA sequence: TGTGCCAGCAGCAAGAGAGAGACCCAGTACTTC. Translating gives CASSKRETQYF.

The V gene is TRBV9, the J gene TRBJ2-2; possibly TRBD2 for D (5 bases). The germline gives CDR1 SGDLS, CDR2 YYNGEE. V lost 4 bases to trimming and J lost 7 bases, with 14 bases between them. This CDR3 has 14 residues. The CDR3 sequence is CASSRYGIGGELFF. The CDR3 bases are TGTGCCAGCAGCCGGTACGGGATCGGCGGGGAGCTGTTTTTT. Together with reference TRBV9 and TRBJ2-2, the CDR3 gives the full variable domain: DSGVTQTPKHLITATGQRVTLRCSPRSGDLSVYWYQQSLDQGLQFLIQYYNGEERAKGNILERFSAQQFPDLHSELNLSSLELGDSALYFCASSRYGIGGELFFGEGSRLTVL.

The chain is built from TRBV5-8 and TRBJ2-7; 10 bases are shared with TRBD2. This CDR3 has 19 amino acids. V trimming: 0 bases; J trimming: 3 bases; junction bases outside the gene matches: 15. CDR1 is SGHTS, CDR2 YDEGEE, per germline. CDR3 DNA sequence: TGTGCCAGCAGCTTGGTCATCCAGCGGGAGGGCCGGTGGGTCTACGAGCAGTACTTC. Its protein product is CASSLVIQREGRWVYEQYF.

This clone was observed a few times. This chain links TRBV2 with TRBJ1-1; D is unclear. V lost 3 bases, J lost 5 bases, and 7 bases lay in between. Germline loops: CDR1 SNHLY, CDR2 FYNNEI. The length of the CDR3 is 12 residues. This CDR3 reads CASSEVRTEAFF. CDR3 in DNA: TGTGCCAGCAGTGAGGTTCGAACTGAAGCTTTCTTT.

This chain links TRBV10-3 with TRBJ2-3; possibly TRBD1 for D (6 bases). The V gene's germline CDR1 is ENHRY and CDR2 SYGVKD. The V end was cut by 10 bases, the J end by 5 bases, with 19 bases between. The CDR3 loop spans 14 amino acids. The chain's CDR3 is CATAQGPAGDTQYF. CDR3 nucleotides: TGTGCCACCGCACAGGGCCCCGCGGGAGATACGCAGTATTTT.